A selection of T cell receptor beta chains follows, all from one sample in a study of cytomegalovirus exposure and HLA in healthy donors. The table came from immunoSEQ multiplex PCR; TCRdb's copy has only in-frame clones and leaves some out. The sample totals under 40,000 clones; its top ten clones hold 4.5% to 6%. Sequenced sample: PBMCs. The receptors stem from a female donor in good health and CMV-seronegative. CDR3s include the opening cysteine and the closing phenylalanine or tryptophan.

CDR3	V	J
CASSMQGRTTEAFF	TRBV18	TRBJ1-1
CASSRQGLGTEAFF	TRBV7-6	TRBJ1-1
CASSLAAGLGNTIYF	TRBV7-9	TRBJ1-3
CASSHFAAGLPDTQYF	TRBV9	TRBJ2-3
CASSSRQGNEQYF	TRBV5-5	TRBJ2-7
CASWGQNTGELFF	TRBV28	TRBJ2-2
CASSFQAGTEAFF	TRBV7-3	TRBJ1-1
CASSQRDSSNQPQHF	TRBV19	TRBJ1-5
CASSQGSSGGYNEQFF	TRBV4-3	TRBJ2-1
CASSLTGGLGTEAFF	TRBV7-3	TRBJ1-1
CAWGRGSQPQHF	TRBV30	TRBJ1-5
CASSIVEGNTEAFF	TRBV19	TRBJ1-1
CASSQEAGRLNSPLHF	TRBV14	TRBJ1-6
CASSLRGPLDTEAFF	TRBV2	TRBJ1-1
CASSPGHRDPGELFF	TRBV2	TRBJ2-2
CASSPTGGDEQYF	TRBV5-5	TRBJ2-7
CASSSKAGVNGEKLFF	TRBV7-9	TRBJ1-4
CASSIQQGHISPQHF	TRBV19	TRBJ1-5
CASSFFAGAETQYF	TRBV11-1	TRBJ2-5
CASSLLGDNSPLHF	TRBV13	TRBJ1-6
CASSPLAGGPGNEQFF	TRBV14	TRBJ2-1
CASRRSLQETQYF	TRBV7-3	TRBJ2-5
CASMRDSRSGANVLTF	TRBV5-1	TRBJ2-6
CASTGQGMGGYTF	TRBV11-2	TRBJ1-2
CASSKPGSLTEAFF	TRBV28	TRBJ1-1
CASSLGTGNTEAFF	TRBV5-1	TRBJ1-1
CASSFGFQGQAFF	TRBV7-2	TRBJ1-1
CSVELRQGHGYTF	TRBV29-1	TRBJ1-2
CASSRTGGNHEQYF	TRBV19	TRBJ2-7
CASSQGRRGGRETQYF	TRBV14	TRBJ2-5
CASSRSEARGYTF	TRBV18	TRBJ1-2
CASSNYLGLAGGSSYNEQFF	TRBV4-2	TRBJ2-1
CASSLRSGGSTDTQYF	TRBV5-6	TRBJ2-3
CASRPGQGGLSPLHF	TRBV6-5	TRBJ1-6
CASSYDRGYEQYF	TRBV6-5	TRBJ2-7
CASSLWTSRRTEAFF	TRBV19	TRBJ1-1
CASSLGGTGGQPQHF	TRBV11-2	TRBJ1-5